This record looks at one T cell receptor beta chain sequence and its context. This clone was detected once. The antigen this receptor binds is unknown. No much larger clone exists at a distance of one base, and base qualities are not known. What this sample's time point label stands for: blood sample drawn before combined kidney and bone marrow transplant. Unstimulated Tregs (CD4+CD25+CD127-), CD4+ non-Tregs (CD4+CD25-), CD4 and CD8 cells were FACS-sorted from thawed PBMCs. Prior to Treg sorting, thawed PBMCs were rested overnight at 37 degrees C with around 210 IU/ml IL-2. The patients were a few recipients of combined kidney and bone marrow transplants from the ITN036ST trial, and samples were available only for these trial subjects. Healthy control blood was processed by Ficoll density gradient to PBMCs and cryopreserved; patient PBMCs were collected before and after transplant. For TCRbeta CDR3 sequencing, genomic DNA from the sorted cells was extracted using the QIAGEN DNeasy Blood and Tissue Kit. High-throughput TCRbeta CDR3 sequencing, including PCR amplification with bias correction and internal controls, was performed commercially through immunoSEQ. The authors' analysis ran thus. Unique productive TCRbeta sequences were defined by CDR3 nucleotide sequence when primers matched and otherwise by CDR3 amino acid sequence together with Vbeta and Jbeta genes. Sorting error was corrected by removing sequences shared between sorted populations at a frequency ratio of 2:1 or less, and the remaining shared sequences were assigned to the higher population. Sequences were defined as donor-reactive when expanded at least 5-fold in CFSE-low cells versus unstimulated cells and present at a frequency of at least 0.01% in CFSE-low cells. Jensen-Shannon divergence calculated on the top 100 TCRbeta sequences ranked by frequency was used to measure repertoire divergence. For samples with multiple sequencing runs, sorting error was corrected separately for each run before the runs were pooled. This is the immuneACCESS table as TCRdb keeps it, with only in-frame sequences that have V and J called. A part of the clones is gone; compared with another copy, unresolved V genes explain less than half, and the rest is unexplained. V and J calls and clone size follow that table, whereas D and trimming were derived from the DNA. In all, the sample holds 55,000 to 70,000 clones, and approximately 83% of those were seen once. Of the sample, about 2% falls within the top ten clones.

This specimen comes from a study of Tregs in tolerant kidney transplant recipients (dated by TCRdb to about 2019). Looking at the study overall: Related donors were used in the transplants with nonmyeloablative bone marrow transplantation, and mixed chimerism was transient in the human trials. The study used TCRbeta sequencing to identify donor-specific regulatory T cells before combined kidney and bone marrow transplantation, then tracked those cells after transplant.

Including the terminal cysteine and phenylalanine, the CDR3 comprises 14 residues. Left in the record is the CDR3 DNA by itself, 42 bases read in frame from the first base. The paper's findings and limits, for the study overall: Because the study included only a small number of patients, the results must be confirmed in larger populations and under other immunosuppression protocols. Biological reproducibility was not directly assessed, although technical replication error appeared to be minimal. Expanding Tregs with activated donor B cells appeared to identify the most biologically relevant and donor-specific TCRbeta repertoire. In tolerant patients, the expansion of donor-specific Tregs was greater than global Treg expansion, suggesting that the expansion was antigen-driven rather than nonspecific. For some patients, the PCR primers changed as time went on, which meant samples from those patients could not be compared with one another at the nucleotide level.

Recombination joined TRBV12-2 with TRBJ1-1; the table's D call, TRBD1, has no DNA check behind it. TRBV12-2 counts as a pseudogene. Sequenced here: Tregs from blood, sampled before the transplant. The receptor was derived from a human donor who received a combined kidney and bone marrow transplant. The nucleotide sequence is TGTGCAAGTCGCCCCCTAGGCAGGGGTATAGAAGCTTTCTTT. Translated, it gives CASRPLGRGIEAFF.